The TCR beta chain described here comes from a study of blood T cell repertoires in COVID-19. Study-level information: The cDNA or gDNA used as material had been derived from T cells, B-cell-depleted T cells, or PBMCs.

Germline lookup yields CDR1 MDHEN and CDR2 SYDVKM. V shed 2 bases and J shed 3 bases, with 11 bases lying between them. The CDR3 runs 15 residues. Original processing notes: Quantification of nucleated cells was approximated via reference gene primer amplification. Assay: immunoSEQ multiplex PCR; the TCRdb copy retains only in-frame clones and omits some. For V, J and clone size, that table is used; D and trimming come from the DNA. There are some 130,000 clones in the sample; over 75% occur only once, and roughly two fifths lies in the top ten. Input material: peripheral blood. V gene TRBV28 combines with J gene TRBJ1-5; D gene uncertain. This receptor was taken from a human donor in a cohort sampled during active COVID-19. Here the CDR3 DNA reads TGTGCCAGCAGTTTAAACCCCAGGCTCAATCAGCCCCAGCATTTT. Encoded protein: CASSLNPRLNQPQHF.